These T cell receptor beta chains were read from a single sample in a study of blood T cell repertoires in COVID-19. Data came from immunoSEQ multiplex PCR; TCRdb stores just in-frame clones and leaves some out. This table holds approximately 140,000 clones, roughly 90% found once. Input material: peripheral blood. The receptors originated from a man aged 70-80 years with active COVID-19. Both conserved end residues are part of each CDR3. D genes are given only for firm matches. Only part of the rows carry a size: once, few, many, or a class if the clone is expanded.

>TRBD1|TRBV3-1/TRBV3-2|TRBJ2-7|14|-
TGTGCCAGCAGCCTCCCCTTGACAGGGAGCGAGCAGTACTTC
CASSLPLTGSEQYF
>-|TRBV18|TRBJ2-3|15|-
TGTGCCAGCCCCCCCCAGGCGCATGTCACAGATACGCAGTATTTT
CASPPQAHVTDTQYF
>TRBD1|TRBV18|TRBJ2-3|14|-
TGTGCCAGCTCACCAACAGGGGGGACAGATACGCAGTATTTT
CASSPTGGTDTQYF
>TRBD2|TRBV2|TRBJ2-7|15|-
TGTGCCAGCTGTTCGGGGGTAAGGCGGGAGGACGAGCAGTACTTC
CASCSGVRREDEQYF
>TRBD1|TRBV9|TRBJ1-4|16|-
TGTGCCAGCAGCTTGGGACAGGGGACGGGTAATGAAAAACTGTTTTTT
CASSLGQGTGNEKLFF
>TRBD1|TRBV15|TRBJ2-3|18|-
TGTGCCACCAGCGCAGGACAGGGGGCGGTGAGGATAATAGATACGCAGTATTTT
CATSAGQGAVRIIDTQYF
>-|TRBV11-2|TRBJ2-1|15|once
TGTGCCAGCAGCTTAGTAGGGAGTTCCTACAATGAGCAGTTCTTC
CASSLVGSSYNEQFF
>TRBD2|TRBV4-3|TRBJ2-1|15|-
TGCGCCAGCAGCCAAGAAGGCGGGAGGAACAATGAGCAGTTCTTC
CASSQEGGRNNEQFF
>-|TRBV6-5|TRBJ1-2|14|-
TGTGCCAGCAGCCCCGACCAGAAAGGGGGTGGCTACACCTTC
CASSPDQKGGGYTF
>TRBD1|TRBV28|TRBJ1-5|14|once
TGTGCCAGCACAGTCGGGACAGGGGTTCAGCCCCAGCATTTT
CASTVGTGVQPQHF
>TRBD1|TRBV7-3|TRBJ2-7|14|-
TGTGCCAGCAGCCCCGGGACAGGGGGTCTGGAGCAGTACTTC
CASSPGTGGLEQYF
>TRBD1|TRBV7-6|TRBJ1-1|15|once
TGTGCCAGCAGCTTAGCCGCAGGGGGCAATGCTGAAGCTTTCTTT
CASSLAAGGNAEAFF
>TRBD1|TRBV4-1|TRBJ1-1|14|-
TGCGCCAGCAGCCAGGTACAGGGGGAAGATGAAGCTTTCTTT
CASSQVQGEDEAFF
>TRBD1|TRBV3-1/TRBV3-2|TRBJ2-1|15|-
TGTGCCAGCAGCCAAGAGGGGACAGGGTCAAAGGAGCAGTTCTTC
CASSQEGTGSKEQFF
>TRBD2|TRBV6-1|TRBJ2-7|18|-
TGTGCCAGCAGTGCCTCCGGGACTAGCGGGAGGAGCTCCTACGAGCAGTACTTC
CASSASGTSGRSSYEQYF
>TRBD1|TRBV29-1|TRBJ2-3|14|-
TGCAGCGTGGTGGGACAGACTAGCACAGATACGCAGTATTTT
CSVVGQTSTDTQYF
>TRBD1|TRBV27|TRBJ1-2|14|-
TGTGCCAGCAGTTCTTGGACAGGGGCGGAGGGCTACACCTTC
CASSSWTGAEGYTF